The 17 T cell receptor beta chains in this list originate from one sample, sequenced in a study of OX40 agonist ivuxolimab in advanced cancers. Profiled with immunoSEQ multiplex PCR; TCRdb holds only in-frame clones, not every one. The data hold 11,000 to 15,000 clones, with under 95% observed a single time. Sequenced material: CD4+ or CD8+ T cells sorted from blood, taken in a trial of the OX40 agonist ivuxolimab. Every receptor here comes from an adult with an advanced solid tumor such as melanoma, head and neck, liver or kidney cancer.

In this sample, this clone turned up a few times. V gene TRBV27 combines with J gene TRBJ2-7, with 7 bases fitting TRBD2. This CDR3 is 14 amino acids long. V lost 2 bases and J lost 5; bases outside the gene matches: 6. Germline V gene lookup returns CDR1 MNHEY and CDR2 SMNVEV (reference sequence). For the CDR3, the DNA is TGTGCCAGCAGTTTAGTGGGAGGGCCCCACGAGCAGTACTTC. Its protein is CASSLVGGPHEQYF.

The rearrangement links TRBV5-1 to TRBJ2-1; 8 nucleotides match TRBD2. The CDR3 runs 15 residues. Looked up from germline, CDR1 is SGHRS and CDR2 is YFSETQ. The junction had 4 bases not matched to a gene; V was cut back by 4 bases and J by 1 base. As DNA, the CDR3 is TGCGCCAGCAGCATCACTAGCGGATCCTACAATGAGCAGTTCTTC. It is translated as CASSITSGSYNEQFF.

The chain employs TRBV7-6 and TRBJ2-7; 9 nucleotides line up with TRBD2. Germline V gene data show CDR1 as SGHVS and CDR2 as FNYEAQ. V dropped 3 bases and J dropped 2; count of bases not matched to a gene: 14. This CDR3 comprises 18 residues. This chain's CDR3 is CASSLEVSVAGATYEQYF. CDR3 DNA: TGTGCCAGCAGCTTGGAGGTGTCGGTAGCGGGAGCGACCTACGAGCAGTACTTC.

The CDR3 is CASSLKLGEQYF. For the CDR3, the DNA is TGTGCCAGCAGCTTAAAACTTGGCGAGCAGTACTTC. The chain joins TRBV11-2 to TRBJ2-7; D not certain. With 2 bases removed from V and 6 bases from J, the gap between germline ends came to 8 bases. Germline V lookup: CDR1 SGHAT, CDR2 FQNNGV. The CDR3 has 12 amino acids.

The chain joins TRBV7-3 to TRBJ2-2; unclear D gene. Germline V CDR1 and CDR2: SGHTA, FQGTGA. Trimming left V 2 bases short and J 7 bases short, with 17 bases between. The CDR3 is made up of 16 amino acids. The CDR3 reads CASSLWGSPGIGELFF. The CDR3 DNA reads TGTGCCAGCAGCTTATGGGGAAGCCCCGGCATCGGGGAGCTGTTTTTT.

The CDR3 loop reads CASSLEQGVSETQYF. CDR3 bases: TGTGCCAGCAGCTTAGAACAGGGAGTTTCGGAGACCCAGTACTTC. J is TRBJ2-5 and V is TRBV11-2, with D possibly TRBD1 on 6 matching bases. The length of the CDR3 is 15 residues. Germline CDR1 reads SGHAT; CDR2 reads FQNNGV. The V and J ends lost 0 bases and 5 bases respectively, with 13 bases between them.

This clone was detected once. The chain joins TRBV5-4 to TRBJ2-3, with unresolved D. V was shortened by 9 bases and J by 0 bases, with 17 bases between the two germline ends. Per germline, CDR1 SGHNT and CDR2 YYREEE (reference sequence). This CDR3 is built from 15 residues. The CDR3 DNA reads as TGTGCCACCCAGGAAGGGTTGGTTAGCACAGATACGCAGTATTTT. Its protein is CATQEGLVSTDTQYF.

The chain uses TRBV7-8 and TRBJ2-3; either TRBD1 or TRBD2 may supply D (5 bases each). V gave up 9 bases and J gave up 4 bases, with 11 bases separating them. CDR3 length: 12 amino acids. Germline V gene sequence: CDR1 SGHVS, CDR2 FQNEAQ. CDR3 in DNA: TGTGCCAGTAGAGGGGTTTCAGATACGCAGTATTTT. This codes for CASRGVSDTQYF.

This clone appeared a single time. The chain couples TRBV6-6 to TRBJ1-4, with no clear D. V was shortened by 2 bases and J by 7 bases, with 11 bases between the two germline ends. The germline V gene encodes CDR1 MNHNY and CDR2 SVGAGI (reference sequence). This CDR3 is built from 14 residues. CDR3 DNA sequence: TGTGCCAGCAGTTACGCTCGGTGGGGTGAAAAACTGTTTTTT. Protein sequence: CASSYARWGEKLFF.

Turning to this clone: Distinct nucleotide sequences in the sample also encode this CDR3. J is TRBJ2-7 and V is TRBV9, with D possibly called TRBD1 or TRBD2 (6 bases each). From germline, CDR1 is SGDLS and CDR2 YYNGEE. The ends were cut back, 2 bases at V and 4 bases at J, with 13 bases in the middle. The CDR3 spans 14 residues. The CDR3 is CASSVGGRGYEQYF. CDR3 DNA sequence: TGTGCCAGCAGCGTGGGGGGCAGGGGTTACGAGCAGTACTTC.

The chain combines TRBV19 with TRBJ2-6, with D unclear. Per germline, CDR1 LNHDA and CDR2 SQIVND (reference sequence). This CDR3 is built from 13 residues. Trimming shortened V by 6 bases and J by 0 bases, and 3 bases separated the two germline ends. For the CDR3, the DNA is TGTGCCAGTAGCCTCTCTGGGGCCAACGTCCTGACTTTC. Its protein is CASSLSGANVLTF.

This chain uses TRBV19 with TRBJ2-5, with D tentatively TRBD1 or TRBD2 (5 bases each). The end of the DNA aligns better with TRBJ2-7, so the J call may be wrong. The germline V gene has CDR1 LNHDA and CDR2 SQIVND (reference sequence). The CDR3 sequence is 16 residues long. CDR3 nucleotide sequence: TGTGCCAGTAGTACTACCGGGACGGTGGAGCCCTACGAGCAGTACTTC. Its protein product is CASSTTGTVEPYEQYF.

In this sample, this clone turned up once. The chain employs TRBV10-3 and TRBJ1-1; perhaps TRBD1 as D (5 bases). Germline V lookup: CDR1 ENHRY, CDR2 SYGVKD. This CDR3 is built from 13 residues. V lost 0 bases to trimming and J lost 5 bases, with 7 bases between them. The CDR3 region has the DNA TGTGCCATCAGTGAGTCTGGGGCAACTGAAGCTTTCTTT. This translates into CAISESGATEAFF.

This sequence joins TRBV9 and TRBJ2-7, with a tentative D call TRBD1 (6 bases). The CDR3 totals 14 residues. Germline V gene data show CDR1 as SGDLS and CDR2 as YYNGEE. V dropped 4 bases and J dropped 4 bases, with 15 bases sitting between them. The CDR3 sequence is CASSQDSRNYEQYF. The CDR3 DNA is TGTGCCAGCAGCCAGGACAGTCGGAATTACGAGCAGTACTTC.

The rearrangement joins TRBV6-5 to TRBJ1-5, with D perhaps TRBD1 (5 bases). Germline assignment: CDR1 MNHEY and CDR2 SVGAGI. The CDR3 totals 15 residues. Trimming left V 0 bases short and J 4 bases short, with 10 bases between. CDR3 nucleotide sequence: TGTGCCAGCAGTTACTCGATCGGGGGAAATCAGCCCCAGCATTTT. It yields the protein CASSYSIGGNQPQHF.

The CDR3 DNA reads TGCGCCAGCAGTGTGCGGGCTCAGGATGGCGAGCAGTACTTC. Its translation: CASSVRAQDGEQYF. The chain is built from TRBV10-1 and TRBJ2-7; a weak D match, TRBD2 (5 bases). This CDR3 comprises 14 residues. Trimming left V 4 bases short and J 6 bases short, with 16 bases between. Germline CDR1 reads WNHNN; CDR2 reads SYGVQD (reference sequence).

The rearrangement joins TRBV4-1 to TRBJ2-1, with TRBD1 as a possible D gene (6 bases). Per the germline V gene, CDR1 is MGHRA and CDR2 is YSYEKL. This CDR3 region has 16 residues. The germline V and J ends were trimmed by 0 bases and 3 bases, with 12 bases remaining between them. The CDR3 region is CASSQDPGEGYNEQFF. In nucleotides, the CDR3 is TGCGCCAGCAGCCAAGACCCAGGGGAAGGCTACAATGAGCAGTTCTTC.